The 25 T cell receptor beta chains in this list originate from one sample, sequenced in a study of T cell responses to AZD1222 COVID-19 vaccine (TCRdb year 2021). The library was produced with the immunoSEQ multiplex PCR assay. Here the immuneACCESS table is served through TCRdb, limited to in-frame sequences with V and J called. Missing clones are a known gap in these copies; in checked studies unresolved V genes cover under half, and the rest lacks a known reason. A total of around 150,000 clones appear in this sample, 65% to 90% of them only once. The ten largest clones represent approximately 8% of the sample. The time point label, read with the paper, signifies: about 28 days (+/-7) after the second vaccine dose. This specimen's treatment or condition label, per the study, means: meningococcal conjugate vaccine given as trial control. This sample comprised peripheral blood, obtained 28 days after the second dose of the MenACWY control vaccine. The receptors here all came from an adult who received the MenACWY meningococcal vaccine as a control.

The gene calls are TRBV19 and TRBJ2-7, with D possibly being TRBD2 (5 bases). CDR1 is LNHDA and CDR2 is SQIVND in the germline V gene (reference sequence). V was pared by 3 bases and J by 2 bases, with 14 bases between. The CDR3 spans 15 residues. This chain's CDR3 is CASSIERRPTYEQYF. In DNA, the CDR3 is TGTGCCAGTAGTATCGAGCGGAGGCCTACCTACGAGCAGTACTTC.

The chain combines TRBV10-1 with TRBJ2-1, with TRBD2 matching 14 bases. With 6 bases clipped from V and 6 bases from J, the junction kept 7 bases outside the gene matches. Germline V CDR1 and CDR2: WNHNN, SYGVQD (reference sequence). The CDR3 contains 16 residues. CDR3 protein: CASRGTSGGRRNEQFF. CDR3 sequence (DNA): TGCGCCAGCAGGGGGACTAGCGGGGGCCGTCGCAATGAGCAGTTCTTC.

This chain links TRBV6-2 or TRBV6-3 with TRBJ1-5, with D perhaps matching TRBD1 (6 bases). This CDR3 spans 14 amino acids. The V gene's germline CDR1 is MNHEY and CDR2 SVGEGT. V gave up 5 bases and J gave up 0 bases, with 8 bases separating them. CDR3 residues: CASSRTDSNQPQHF. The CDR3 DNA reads TGTGCCAGCAGTAGGACAGATAGCAATCAGCCCCAGCATTTT.

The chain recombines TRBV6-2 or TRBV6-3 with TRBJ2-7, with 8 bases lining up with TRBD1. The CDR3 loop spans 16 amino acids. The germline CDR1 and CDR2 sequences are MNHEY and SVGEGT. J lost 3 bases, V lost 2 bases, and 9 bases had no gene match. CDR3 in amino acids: CASSYRRTGQGYEQYF. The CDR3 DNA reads TGTGCCAGCAGTTACCGCCGGACAGGGCAAGGCTACGAGCAGTACTTC.

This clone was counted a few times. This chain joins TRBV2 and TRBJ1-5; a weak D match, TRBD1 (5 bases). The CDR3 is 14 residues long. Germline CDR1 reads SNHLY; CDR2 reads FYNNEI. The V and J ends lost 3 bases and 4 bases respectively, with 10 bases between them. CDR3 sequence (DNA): TGTGCCAGCAGTGACAGACAGATGAATCAGCCCCAGCATTTT. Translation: CASSDRQMNQPQHF.

CDR3 in amino acids: CASSRSTGAGNTIYF. In nucleotides, the CDR3 is TGTGCCAGCAGCCGCTCGACAGGGGCTGGAAACACCATATATTTT. The rearrangement links TRBV7-9 to TRBJ1-3, with 8 nucleotides matching TRBD1. The CDR3 covers 15 residues. Unmatched junction bases numbered 5, after V lost 5 bases and J lost 2 bases. The germline V gene has CDR1 SEHNR and CDR2 FQNEAQ (reference sequence).

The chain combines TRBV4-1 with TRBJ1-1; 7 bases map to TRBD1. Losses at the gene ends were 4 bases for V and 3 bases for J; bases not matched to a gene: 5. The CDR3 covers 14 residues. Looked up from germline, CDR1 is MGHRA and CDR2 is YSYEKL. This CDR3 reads CASSLGGVDTEAFF. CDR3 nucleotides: TGCGCCAGCAGCCTAGGGGGCGTCGACACTGAAGCTTTCTTT.

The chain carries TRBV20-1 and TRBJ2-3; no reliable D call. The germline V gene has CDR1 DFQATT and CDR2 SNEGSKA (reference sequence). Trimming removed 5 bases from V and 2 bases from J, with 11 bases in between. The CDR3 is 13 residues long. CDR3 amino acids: CSARGRITDTQYF. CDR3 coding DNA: TGCAGTGCTCGTGGACGAATCACAGATACGCAGTATTTT.

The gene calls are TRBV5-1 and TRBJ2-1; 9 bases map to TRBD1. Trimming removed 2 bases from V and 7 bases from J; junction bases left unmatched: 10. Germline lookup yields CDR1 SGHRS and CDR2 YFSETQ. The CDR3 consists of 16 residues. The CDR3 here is CASSFKPTGTGNEQFF. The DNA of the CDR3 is TGCGCCAGCAGCTTTAAACCGACCGGGACAGGGAATGAGCAGTTCTTC.

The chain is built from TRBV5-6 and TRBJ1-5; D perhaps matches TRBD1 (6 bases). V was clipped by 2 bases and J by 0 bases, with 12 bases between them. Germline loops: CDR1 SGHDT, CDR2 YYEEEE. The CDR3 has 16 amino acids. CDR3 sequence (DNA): TGTGCCAGCAGCTTAACAGGGCCCTTTAGCAATCAGCCCCAGCATTTT. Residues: CASSLTGPFSNQPQHF.

The chain's CDR3 is CASSFGTSNYEQYV. For the CDR3, the DNA is TGTGCCAGCAGCTTCGGGACAAGCAACTACGAGCAGTACGTC. The gene calls are TRBV5-5 and TRBJ2-7, with D possibly being TRBD1 (6 bases). The germline V and J ends were trimmed by 2 bases and 3 bases, with 12 bases remaining between them. This CDR3 has 14 residues. Germline V lookup: CDR1 SGHKS, CDR2 YYEKEE (reference sequence).

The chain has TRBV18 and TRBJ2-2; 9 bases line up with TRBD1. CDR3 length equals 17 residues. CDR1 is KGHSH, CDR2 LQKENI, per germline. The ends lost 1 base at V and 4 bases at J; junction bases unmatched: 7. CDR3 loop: CASSPLGQGPITGELFF. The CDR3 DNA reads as TGTGCCAGCTCACCACTAGGACAGGGGCCGATCACCGGGGAGCTGTTTTTT.

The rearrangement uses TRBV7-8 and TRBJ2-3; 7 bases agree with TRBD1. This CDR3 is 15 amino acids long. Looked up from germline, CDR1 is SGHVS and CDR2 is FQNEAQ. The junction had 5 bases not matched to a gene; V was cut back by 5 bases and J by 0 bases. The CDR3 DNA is TGTGCCAGCAGCCCCCGGGACAGTAGCACAGATACGCAGTATTTT. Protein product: CASSPRDSSTDTQYF.

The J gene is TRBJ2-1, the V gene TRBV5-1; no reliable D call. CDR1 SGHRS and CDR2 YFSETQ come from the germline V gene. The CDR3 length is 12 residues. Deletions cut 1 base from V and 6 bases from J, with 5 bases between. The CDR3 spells CASSLRSNEQFF. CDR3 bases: TGCGCCAGCAGCTTGAGGTCCAATGAGCAGTTCTTC.

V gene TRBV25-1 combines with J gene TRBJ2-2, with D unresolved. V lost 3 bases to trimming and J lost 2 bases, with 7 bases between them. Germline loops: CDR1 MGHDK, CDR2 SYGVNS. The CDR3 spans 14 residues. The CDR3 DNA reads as TGTGCCAGCAGTGATAACAGTAACACCGGGGAGCTGTTTTTT. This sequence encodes CASSDNSNTGELFF. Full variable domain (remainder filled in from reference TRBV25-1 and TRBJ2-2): EADIYQTPRYLVIGTGKKITLECSQTMGHDKMYWYQQDPGMELHLIHYSYGVNSTEKGDLSSESTVSRIRTEHFPLTLESARPSHTSQYLCASSDNSNTGELFFGEGSRLTVL.

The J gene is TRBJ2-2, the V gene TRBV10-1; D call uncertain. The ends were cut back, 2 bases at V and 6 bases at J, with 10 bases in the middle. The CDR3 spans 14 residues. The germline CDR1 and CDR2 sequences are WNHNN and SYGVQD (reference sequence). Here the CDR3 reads CASSEKVDPGELFF. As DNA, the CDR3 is TGCGCCAGCAGTGAGAAGGTAGACCCCGGGGAGCTGTTTTTT.

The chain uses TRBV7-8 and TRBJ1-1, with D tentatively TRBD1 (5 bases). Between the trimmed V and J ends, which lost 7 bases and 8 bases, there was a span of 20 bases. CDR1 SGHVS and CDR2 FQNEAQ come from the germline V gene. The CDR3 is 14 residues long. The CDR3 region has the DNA TGTGCCAGCATTACTAACATGGGGGGGTCAGAAGCTTTCTTT. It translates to CASITNMGGSEAFF.

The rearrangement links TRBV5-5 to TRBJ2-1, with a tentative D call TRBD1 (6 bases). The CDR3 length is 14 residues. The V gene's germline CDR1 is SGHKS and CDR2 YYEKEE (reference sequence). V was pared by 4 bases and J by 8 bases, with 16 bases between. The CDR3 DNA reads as TGTGCCAGCAGCGCCTCAACAGGGTATGATGAGCAGTTCTTC. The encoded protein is CASSASTGYDEQFF.

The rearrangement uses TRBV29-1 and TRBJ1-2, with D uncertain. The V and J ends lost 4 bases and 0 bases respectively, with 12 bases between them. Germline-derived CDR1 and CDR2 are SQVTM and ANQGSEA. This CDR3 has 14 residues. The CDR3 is CSVGGSLANYGYTF. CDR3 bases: TGCAGCGTTGGAGGGTCTTTAGCTAACTATGGCTACACCTTC.

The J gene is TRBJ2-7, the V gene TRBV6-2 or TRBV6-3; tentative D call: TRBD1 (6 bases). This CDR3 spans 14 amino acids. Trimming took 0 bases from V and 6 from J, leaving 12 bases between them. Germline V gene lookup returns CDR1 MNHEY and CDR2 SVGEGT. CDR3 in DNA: TGTGCCAGCAGTTACTCGGGGGCTAGGGGCGAGCAGTACGTC. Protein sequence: CASSYSGARGEQYV.

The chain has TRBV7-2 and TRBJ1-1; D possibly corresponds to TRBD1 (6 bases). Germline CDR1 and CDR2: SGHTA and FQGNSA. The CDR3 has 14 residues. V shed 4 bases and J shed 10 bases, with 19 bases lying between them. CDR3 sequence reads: CASSSRWGGRRAFF. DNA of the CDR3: TGTGCCAGCAGCTCGCGATGGGGGGGGCGGAGAGCTTTCTTT. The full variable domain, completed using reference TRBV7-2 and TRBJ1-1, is GAGVSQSPSNKVTEKGKDVELRCDPISGHTALYWYRQSLGQGLEFLIYFQGNSAPDKSGLPSDRFSAERTGGSVSTLTIQRTQQEDSAVYLCASSSRWGGRRAFFGQGTRLTVV.

The CDR3 nucleotides read TGTGCCAGCAGCTTACTCGCACAGAACACTGAAGCTTTCTTT. Protein product: CASSLLAQNTEAFF. V usage is TRBV7-2 and J usage is TRBJ1-1; unclear D gene. Trimming removed 2 bases from V and 1 base from J, with 8 bases in between. CDR3 length equals 14 residues. Germline V gene data show CDR1 as SGHTA and CDR2 as FQGNSA.

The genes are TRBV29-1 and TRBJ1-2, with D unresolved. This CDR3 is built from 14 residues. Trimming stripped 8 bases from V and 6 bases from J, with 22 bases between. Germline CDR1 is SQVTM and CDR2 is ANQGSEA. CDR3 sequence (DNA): TGCAGCCACTTTACCCCAGGCCTAGGAGATGGCTACACCTTC. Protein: CSHFTPGLGDGYTF. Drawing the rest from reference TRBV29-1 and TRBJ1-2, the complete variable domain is SAVISQKPSRDICQRGTSLTIQCQVDSQVTMMFWYRQQPGQSLTLIATANQGSEATYESGFVIDKFPISRPNLTFSTLTVSNMSPEDSSIYLCSHFTPGLGDGYTFGSGTRLTVV.

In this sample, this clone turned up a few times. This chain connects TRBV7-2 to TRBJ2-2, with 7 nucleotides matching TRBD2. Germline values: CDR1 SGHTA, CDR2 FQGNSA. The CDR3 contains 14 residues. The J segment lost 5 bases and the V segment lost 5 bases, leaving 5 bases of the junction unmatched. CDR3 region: CASSQGGGTGELFF. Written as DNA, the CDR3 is TGTGCCAGCAGCCAAGGCGGGGGAACCGGGGAGCTGTTTTTT.

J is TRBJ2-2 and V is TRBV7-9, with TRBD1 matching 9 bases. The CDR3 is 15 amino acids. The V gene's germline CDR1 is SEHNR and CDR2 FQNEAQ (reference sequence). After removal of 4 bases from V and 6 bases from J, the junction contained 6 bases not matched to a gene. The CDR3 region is CASSSPGQGAGELFF. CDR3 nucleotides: TGTGCCAGCAGCTCACCGGGACAGGGTGCCGGGGAGCTGTTTTTT.